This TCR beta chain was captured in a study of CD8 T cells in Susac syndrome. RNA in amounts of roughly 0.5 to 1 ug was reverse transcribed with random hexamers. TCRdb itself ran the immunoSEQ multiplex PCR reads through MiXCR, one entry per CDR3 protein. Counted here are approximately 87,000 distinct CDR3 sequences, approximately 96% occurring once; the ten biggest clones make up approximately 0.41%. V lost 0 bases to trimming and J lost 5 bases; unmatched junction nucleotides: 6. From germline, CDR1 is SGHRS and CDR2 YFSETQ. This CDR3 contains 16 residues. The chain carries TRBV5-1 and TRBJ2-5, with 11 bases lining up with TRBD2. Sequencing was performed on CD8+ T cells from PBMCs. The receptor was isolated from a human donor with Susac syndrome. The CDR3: CASSLETSGIAETQYF. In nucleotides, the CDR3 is TGCGCCAGCAGCTTGGAGACTAGCGGGATTGCGGAGACCCAGTACTTC.